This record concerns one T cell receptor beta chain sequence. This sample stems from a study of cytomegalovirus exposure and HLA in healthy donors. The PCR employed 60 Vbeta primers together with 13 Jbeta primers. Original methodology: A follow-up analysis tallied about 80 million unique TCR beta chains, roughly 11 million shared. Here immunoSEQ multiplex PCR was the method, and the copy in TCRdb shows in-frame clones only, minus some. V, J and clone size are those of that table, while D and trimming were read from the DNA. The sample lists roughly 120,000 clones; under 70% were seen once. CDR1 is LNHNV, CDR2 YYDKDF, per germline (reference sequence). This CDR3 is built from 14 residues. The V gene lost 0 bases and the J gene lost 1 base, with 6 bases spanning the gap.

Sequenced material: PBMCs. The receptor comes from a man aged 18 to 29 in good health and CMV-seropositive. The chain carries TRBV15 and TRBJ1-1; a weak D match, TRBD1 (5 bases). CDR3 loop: CATSRDTGNTEAFF. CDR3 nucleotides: TGTGCCACCAGCAGAGATACAGGGAACACTGAAGCTTTCTTT.